This entry lists 8 T cell receptor beta chains sequenced from one sample in a study of blood T cells in healthy people across ages. The use of a sample-barcoded 5' primer and a J-beta primer mix characterized a second PCR of about 7 to 12 cycles. TCRdb re-called the 5' RACE reads through MiXCR, storing one row per CDR3 protein. The sample carries just under 750,000 distinct CDR3 sequences, 22% recorded once. Material: blood. These receptors were obtained from an older man in good health.

This clonotype occurred a few times. The chain employs TRBV3-1 and TRBJ1-4, with TRBD1 as a possible D gene (6 bases). CDR1 is LGHDT, CDR2 YNNKEL, per germline (reference sequence). V was shortened by 5 bases and J by 7 bases, with 14 bases between the two germline ends. This CDR3 has 14 residues. CDR3: CASSGQRLGEKLFF. The CDR3 region has the DNA TGTGCCAGCAGCGGACAGCGCTTGGGTGAAAAACTGTTTTTT.

This clonotype has a count of ten or more. The V gene is TRBV7-2, the J gene TRBJ1-1; D gene uncertain. Per the germline V gene, CDR1 is SGHTA and CDR2 is FQGNSA. V was pared by 4 bases and J by 12 bases, with 12 bases between. The CDR3 extends over 11 amino acids. In DNA, the CDR3 is TGTGCCAGCAGCTCCCTGGGCAAACCTTTCTTT. It yields the protein CASSSLGKPFF.

The chain employs TRBV6-6 and TRBJ2-1; 10 bases match TRBD2. V shed 6 bases, J shed 7 bases, and the junction held 9 bases outside the gene matches. Germline CDR1 and CDR2: MNHNY and SVGAGI (reference sequence). The CDR3 runs 15 residues. The CDR3 reads CASRYLAGEYNEQFF. The CDR3 region has the DNA TGTGCCAGCAGATATCTAGCGGGAGAGTATAATGAGCAGTTCTTC.

This clonotype was seen a handful of times. The rearrangement joins TRBV12-3 or TRBV12-4 to TRBJ2-5; TRBD1 aligns across 10 bases. After removal of 3 bases from V and 4 bases from J, the junction contained 11 bases not matched to a gene. The CDR3 is made up of 17 amino acids. The CDR3 region has the DNA TGTGCCAGCAGTTTGGTGAGGGAGACAGGGGGCACAGAGACCCAGTACTTC. Translation gives CASSLVRETGGTETQYF.

This clonotype was observed a handful of times. The chain employs TRBV12-3 or TRBV12-4 and TRBJ2-5; 9 bases align to TRBD1. The DNA end is a closer match to TRBJ2-7, so the J assignment may be wrong. The CDR3 contains 15 residues. CDR3 nucleotides: TGTGCCAGCAGCAACGCAGGACAGGGGTCCTACGAGCAGTACTTC. Its protein is CASSNAGQGSYEQYF.

This clonotype was recorded many times. The chain combines TRBV12-3 or TRBV12-4 with TRBJ2-1, with 7 bases aligning to TRBD2. The length of the CDR3 is 16 residues. V lost 7 bases and J lost 8; bases outside the gene matches: 17. The CDR3 region has the DNA TGTGCCAGCATCTCCTCGCGCGGCGGGGGTTGGGATGAGCAGTTCTTC. Its protein product is CASISSRGGGWDEQFF.

This rearrangement joins TRBV18 to TRBJ2-3, with 9 positions matching TRBD2. This CDR3 has 15 residues. Germline V gene sequence: CDR1 KGHSH, CDR2 LQKENI. Unmatched junction bases numbered 5, after V lost 2 bases and J lost 5 bases. The CDR3: CASSPTSGGIDTQYF. The CDR3 region has the DNA TGTGCCAGCTCACCAACGAGCGGGGGGATAGATACGCAGTATTTT.

The chain recombines TRBV20-1 with TRBJ2-1, with TRBD2 matching 8 bases. CDR3 length: 15 residues. V shed 6 bases, J shed 4 bases, and the junction held 11 bases outside the gene matches. Germline assignment: CDR1 DFQATT and CDR2 SNEGSKA (reference sequence). CDR3 in amino acids: CSAESSGTGYNEQFF. The CDR3 bases are TGCAGTGCCGAAAGTAGCGGGACCGGATACAATGAGCAGTTCTTC.